Listed here are 23 T cell receptor beta chains from one sample, sequenced in a study of blood T cell repertoires in COVID-19. Sequencing used immunoSEQ multiplex PCR; TCRdb keeps in-frame clones, though not all of them. The data hold hundreds of thousands of clones, with roughly 80% observed a single time. Sequencing was performed on peripheral blood. Source of these receptors: a woman older than 75 with acute or convalescent COVID-19.

V usage is TRBV28 and J usage is TRBJ2-1; 7 bases are a match to TRBD1. Trimming took 8 bases from V and 0 from J; bases not matched to a gene: 1. The CDR3 has 13 amino acids. Looked up from germline, CDR1 is MDHEN and CDR2 is SYDVKM. CDR3 amino acids: CASRDSSYNEQFF. In DNA, the CDR3 is TGTGCCAGCCGGGACAGCTCCTACAATGAGCAGTTCTTC.

This chain links TRBV5-6 with TRBJ2-1, with TRBD2 matching over 13 bases. V lost 4 bases and J lost 3; bases outside the gene matches: 4. Germline V gene lookup returns CDR1 SGHDT and CDR2 YYEEEE. This CDR3 spans 16 amino acids. Written as DNA, the CDR3 is TGTGCCAGCAGCCGGGGACTAGCGGGGATCTACAATGAGCAGTTCTTC. It specifies CASSRGLAGIYNEQFF.

The chain joins TRBV27 to TRBJ2-2; tentative D call: TRBD1 (6 bases). The CDR3 spans 14 residues. V lost 2 bases and J 4 bases, leaving 8 bases between the germline ends. Germline V gene sequence: CDR1 MNHEY, CDR2 SMNVEV (reference sequence). DNA for the CDR3: TGTGCCAGCAGTTTAGGGGGCAGCACCGGGGAGCTGTTTTTT. It translates to CASSLGGSTGELFF.

V gene TRBV4-1 combines with J gene TRBJ2-5, with no clear D. Germline-derived CDR1 and CDR2 are MGHRA and YSYEKL. This CDR3 spans 17 amino acids. V dropped 0 bases and J dropped 1 base, with 15 bases sitting between them. The CDR3 loop reads CASSQDWSARFQETQYF. CDR3 sequence (DNA): TGCGCCAGCAGCCAAGACTGGAGTGCGAGGTTCCAAGAGACCCAGTACTTC.

The V gene is TRBV3-1 (or the pseudogene TRBV3-2), the J gene TRBJ1-3, with 7 bases identical to TRBD1. Looked up from germline, CDR1 is LGHDT and CDR2 is YNNKEL (reference sequence). The V and J ends lost 5 bases and 4 bases, in that order; junction bases with no gene match: 8. This CDR3 spans 15 amino acids. The CDR3 spells CASSSDRVGGNTIYF. The CDR3 bases are TGTGCCAGCAGCTCCGACAGGGTGGGAGGAAACACCATATATTTT.

This chain links TRBV5-4 with TRBJ1-4, with TRBD1 matching 8 bases. V shed 1 base, J shed 0 bases, and the junction held 5 bases outside the gene matches. This CDR3 is 17 amino acids long. From germline, CDR1 is SGHNT and CDR2 YYREEE (reference sequence). CDR3 protein: CASSLFGTGATNEKLFF. CDR3 sequence (DNA): TGTGCCAGCAGCTTGTTTGGGACAGGTGCAACTAATGAAAAACTGTTTTTT.

The J gene is TRBJ1-2, the V gene TRBV18; TRBD1 matches at 7 bases. The CDR3 runs to 15 residues. The germline V gene has CDR1 KGHSH and CDR2 LQKENI. V lost 6 bases to trimming and J lost 5 bases; unmatched junction nucleotides: 12. In nucleotides, the CDR3 is TGTGCCAGCTCCGAACAGACAGGGTCGGGGTATGGCTACACCTTC. As protein: CASSEQTGSGYGYTF.

The J gene is TRBJ2-5, the V gene TRBV6-6; 8 bases align to TRBD2. Losses at the gene ends were 6 bases for V and 5 bases for J; bases not matched to a gene: 5. The CDR3 sequence is 13 residues long. Germline-derived CDR1 and CDR2 are MNHNY and SVGAGI (reference sequence). CDR3 bases: TGTGCCAGCAGGGAGCGGGGGAGGGAGACCCAGTACTTC. Translated, it gives CASRERGRETQYF.

The chain links TRBV2 to TRBJ1-1; 9 nucleotides agree with TRBD1. The germline V gene has CDR1 SNHLY and CDR2 FYNNEI. Germline trimming cut 6 bases from V and 5 bases from J; bases unmatched to any gene: 7. The CDR3 sequence is 14 residues long. CDR3 amino acids: CASSGQGSRTEAFF. The CDR3, as DNA: TGTGCCAGCAGCGGACAGGGGTCGAGGACTGAAGCTTTCTTT.

This sequence joins TRBV30 and TRBJ2-1; TRBD2 might be the D (9 bases). The CDR3 is made up of 15 amino acids. CDR1 GTSNPN and CDR2 SVGIG come from the germline V gene (reference sequence). V was shortened by 5 bases and J by 2 bases, with 16 bases between the two germline ends. The CDR3, as DNA: TGTGCCTGGGGACAGGGACTAGCTACCTACAATGAGCAGTTCTTC. This encodes CAWGQGLATYNEQFF.

V gene TRBV2 combines with J gene TRBJ1-5, with D maybe TRBD1 (5 bases). Germline V gives CDR1 SNHLY, CDR2 FYNNEI. CDR3 length: 18 amino acids. Trimming cost V 4 bases and J 3 bases, with 22 bases left between them. The DNA for the CDR3 is TGTGCCAGCAGTGGGGGGGGAGCAGGGACGACTTCCAATCAGCCCCAGCATTTT. It translates to CASSGGGAGTTSNQPQHF. Together with reference TRBV2 and TRBJ1-5, the CDR3 gives the full variable domain: EPEVTQTPSHQVTQMGQEVILRCVPISNHLYFYWYRQILGQKVEFLVSFYNNEISEKSEIFDDQFSVERPDGSNFTLKIRSTKLEDSAMYFCASSGGGAGTTSNQPQHFGDGTRLSIL.

The CDR3 coding sequence is TGTGCCAGCAGGGGCCAGGAGAACACTGAAGCTTTCTTT. Amino acid sequence: CASRGQENTEAFF. This chain connects TRBV28 to TRBJ1-1; the D is unclear. Germline-derived CDR1 and CDR2 are MDHEN and SYDVKM. The ends were cut back, 6 bases at V and 1 base at J, with 9 bases in the middle. There are 13 residues in the CDR3.

The chain couples TRBV6-4 to TRBJ2-3; tentatively, D is TRBD1 (6 bases). CDR1 and CDR2 (germline): MRHNA, SNTAGT. V was trimmed by 10 bases and J by 0 bases, leaving 14 bases between them. The CDR3 sequence is 14 residues long. CDR3 sequence (DNA): TGTGCCACTAGTCGGGACACAAGCACAGATACGCAGTATTTT. Protein: CATSRDTSTDTQYF.

This sequence joins TRBV2 and TRBJ2-3; 15 bases align to TRBD2. Trimming at V came to 4 bases and at J to 4 bases, leaving 15 bases not matched to a gene. This CDR3 is built from 20 residues. Germline V gene data show CDR1 as SNHLY and CDR2 as FYNNEI. The chain's CDR3 is CASSAPGGLAGGGVSDTQYF. CDR3 coding DNA: TGTGCCAGCAGTGCCCCCGGGGGACTAGCGGGGGGCGGGGTGTCAGATACGCAGTATTTT.

This clone turned up a few times. The chain joins TRBV3-1 (or the pseudogene TRBV3-2) to TRBJ2-2; 9 nucleotides match TRBD2. The trim removed 0 bases at V and 7 bases at J, leaving 12 bases unmatched. This CDR3 has 18 amino acids. Germline CDR1 and CDR2: LGHDT and YNNKEL (reference sequence). The CDR3 DNA sequence: TGTGCCAGCAGCCAAGATCTGGGACTAGCTATGAGAAACGGGGAGCTGTTTTTT. Amino acids: CASSQDLGLAMRNGELFF.

The table lists this clone with a count of one. This chain uses TRBV2 with TRBJ1-2; D possibly corresponds to TRBD1 (5 bases). V shed 3 bases and J shed 4 bases, with 15 bases lying between them. Germline V CDR1 and CDR2: SNHLY, FYNNEI. The CDR3 is made up of 15 amino acids. The CDR3 protein is CASSDQGGRTYGYTF. The CDR3 DNA reads TGTGCCAGCAGTGACCAGGGCGGAAGGACCTATGGCTACACCTTC.

This clone was seen a handful of times. The chain employs TRBV2 and TRBJ1-2, with 10 nucleotides matching TRBD1. Germline trimming cut 8 bases from V and 8 bases from J; bases unmatched to any gene: 5. The length of the CDR3 is 12 residues. Germline V lookup: CDR1 SNHLY, CDR2 FYNNEI. The DNA for the CDR3 is TGTGCCAGCCTCGGGACAGGGGTCGGCTACACCTTC. As protein: CASLGTGVGYTF.

The chain employs TRBV27 and TRBJ1-4; the match to TRBD1 covers 7 bases. The CDR3 covers 14 residues. Germline CDR1 is MNHEY and CDR2 is SMNVEV (reference sequence). The ends lost 5 bases at V and 3 bases at J; junction bases unmatched: 3. The CDR3 sequence: CASSRTGANEKLFF. Written as DNA, the CDR3 is TGTGCCAGCAGTCGAACAGGGGCTAATGAAAAACTGTTTTTT.

The chain links TRBV5-6 to TRBJ2-1, with D perhaps matching TRBD1 (6 bases). V lost 0 bases, J lost 5 bases, and 21 bases lay in between. The CDR3 loop spans 18 amino acids. Germline V gives CDR1 SGHDT, CDR2 YYEEEE. The CDR3: CASSLVRQGRYGNNEQFF. CDR3 in DNA: TGTGCCAGCAGCTTGGTTCGGCAGGGGAGATACGGAAACAATGAGCAGTTCTTC.

The V and J genes are TRBV25-1 and TRBJ1-2; the D gene is possibly TRBD1 (5 bases). V was trimmed by 3 bases and J by 3 bases, leaving 14 bases between them. CDR3 length: 15 residues. The germline CDR1 and CDR2 sequences are MGHDK and SYGVNS. CDR3: CASSDGGTLYYGYTF. The CDR3 coding sequence is TGTGCCAGCAGTGATGGAGGGACGCTCTACTATGGCTACACCTTC.

This clone has more than one count but fewer than ten. The V call is TRBV3-1 (or the pseudogene TRBV3-2), the J call TRBJ1-6; 9 positions match TRBD1. The germline V gene has CDR1 LGHDT and CDR2 YNNKEL (reference sequence). The V segment lost 3 bases and the J segment 16 bases; nucleotides outside the gene matches: 16. The CDR3 loop spans 16 amino acids. This CDR3 is CASSQRGGTGPPGLHF. DNA for the CDR3: TGTGCCAGCAGCCAGAGAGGGGGGACAGGGCCGCCGGGGCTCCACTTT.

Comment on this clone: At the DNA level, this CDR3 is encoded by other sequences in the same sample as well. V is TRBV18 and J is TRBJ1-1; no clear D gene. This CDR3 region has 14 residues. Trimming stripped 3 bases from V and 0 bases from J, with 8 bases between. CDR1 is KGHSH and CDR2 is LQKENI in the germline V gene. The CDR3 protein is CASSPDSLNTEAFF. The CDR3 nucleotides read TGTGCCAGCTCACCGGACTCCCTGAACACTGAAGCTTTCTTT.

The chain has TRBV9 and TRBJ2-5; a possible D gene is TRBD2 (5 bases). V lost 0 bases, J lost 5 bases, and 11 bases lay in between. This CDR3 region has 14 residues. Germline V gene lookup returns CDR1 SGDLS and CDR2 YYNGEE. CDR3 bases: TGTGCCAGCAGCGTAGCTAGCAACGGGGAGACCCAGTACTTC. As protein: CASSVASNGETQYF.